This TCR beta chain was found in a study of cytomegalovirus exposure and HLA in healthy donors. Germline values: CDR1 SQVTM, CDR2 ANQGSEA. Trimming cost V 3 bases and J 12 bases, with 12 bases left between them. This CDR3 has 11 residues. PCR employed 60 Vbeta and 13 Jbeta primers. Clones were read by immunoSEQ multiplex PCR, and TCRdb kept only the in-frame ones, dropping some. The table records about 100,000 clones, over 60% of them present only once. The source is a female donor in good health and CMV-seropositive. Sequences were obtained from PBMCs. J is TRBJ2-4 and V is TRBV29-1, with a possible D match to TRBD2 (6 bases). The CDR3 reads CSVDGGQGQYF. The CDR3 bases are TGCAGCGTTGATGGAGGGCAGGGTCAGTACTTC. The full variable domain, its missing parts supplied by reference TRBV29-1 and TRBJ2-4, is SAVISQKPSRDICQRGTSLTIQCQVDSQVTMMFWYRQQPGQSLTLIATANQGSEATYESGFVIDKFPISRPNLTFSTLTVSNMSPEDSSIYLCSVDGGQGQYFGAGTRLSVL.